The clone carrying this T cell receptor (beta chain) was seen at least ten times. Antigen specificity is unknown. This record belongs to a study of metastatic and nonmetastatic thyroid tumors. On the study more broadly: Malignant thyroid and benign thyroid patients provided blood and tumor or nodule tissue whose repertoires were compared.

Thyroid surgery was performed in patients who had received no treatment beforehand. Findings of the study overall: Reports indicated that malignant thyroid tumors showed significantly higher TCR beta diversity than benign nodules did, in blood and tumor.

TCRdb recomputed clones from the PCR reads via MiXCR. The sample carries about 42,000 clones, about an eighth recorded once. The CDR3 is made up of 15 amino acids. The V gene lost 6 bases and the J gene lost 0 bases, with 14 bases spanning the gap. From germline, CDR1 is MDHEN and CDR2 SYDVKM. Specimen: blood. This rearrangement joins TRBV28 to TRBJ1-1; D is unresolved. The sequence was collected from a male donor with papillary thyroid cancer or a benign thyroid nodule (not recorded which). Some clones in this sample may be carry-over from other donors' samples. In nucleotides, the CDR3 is TGTGCCAGCAGCCCCCCGGCGGGAATGAACACTGAAGCTTTCTTT. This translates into CASSPPAGMNTEAFF.